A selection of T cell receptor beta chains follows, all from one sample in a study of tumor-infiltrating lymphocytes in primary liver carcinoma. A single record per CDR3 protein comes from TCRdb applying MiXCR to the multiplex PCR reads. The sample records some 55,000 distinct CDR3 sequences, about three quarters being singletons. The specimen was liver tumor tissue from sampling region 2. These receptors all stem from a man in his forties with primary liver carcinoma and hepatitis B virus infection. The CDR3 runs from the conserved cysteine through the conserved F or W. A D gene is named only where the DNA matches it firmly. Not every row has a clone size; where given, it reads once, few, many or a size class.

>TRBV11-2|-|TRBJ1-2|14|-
CANSAPGGLRGYTF
TGTGCCAACAGCGCCCCGGGAGGGTTGCGCGGCTACACCTTC
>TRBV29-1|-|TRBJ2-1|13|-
CSVDPNSYSGQFF
TGCAGCGTCGACCCAAACTCCTACAGTGGGCAGTTCTTC
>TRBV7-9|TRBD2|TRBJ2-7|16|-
CASSLGLAASTYVQYF
TGTGCCAGCAGCCTAGGGCTAGCGGCCTCCACCTACGTGCAGTACTTC
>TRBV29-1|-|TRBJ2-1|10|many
CSVSPNEQFF
TGCAGCGTTTCCCCCAATGAGCAGTTCTTC
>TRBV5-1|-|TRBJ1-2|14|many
CASSTGSTGEGYTF
TGCGCCAGCAGTACCGGCTCGACAGGCGAAGGCTACACCTTC
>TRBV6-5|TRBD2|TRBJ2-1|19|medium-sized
CASSPGTSGRAGAYNEQFF
TGTGCCAGCAGTCCCGGGACTAGCGGGAGGGCCGGCGCCTACAATGAGCAGTTCTTC
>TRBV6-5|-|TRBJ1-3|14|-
CASRMIGDSYTIYF
TGTGCCAGCAGGATGATAGGGGACTCATACACCATATACTTT
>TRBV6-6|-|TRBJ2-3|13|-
CACSMGEVGSGHF
TGTGCCTGCAGTATGGGAGAGGTAGGTTCTGGGCATTTT
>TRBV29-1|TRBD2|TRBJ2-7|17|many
CSAFGTSGSNPTYEQYF
TGCAGCGCTTTCGGGACTAGCGGGAGTAACCCCACCTACGAGCAGTACTTC
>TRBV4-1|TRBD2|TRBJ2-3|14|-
CASRGGREIDAQYF
TGCGCCAGCAGGGGCGGGAGGGAGATAGATGCGCAGTATTTT
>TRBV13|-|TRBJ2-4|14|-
CVSSLRLRDSRFRF
TGTGTCAGCAGCTTAAGGTTGCGGGACTCCAGGTTTCGCTTC